The clone carrying this T cell receptor (beta chain) was observed a few times. This sample is part of a study of long-term antiretroviral therapy in people with HIV. Germline V gives CDR1 SGHRS, CDR2 YFSETQ. Trimming took 2 bases from V and 10 from J; bases not matched to a gene: 10. The CDR3 spans 16 residues. The assay used was immunoSEQ (version v3.0), run at survey level. The method was immunoSEQ multiplex PCR; TCRdb's version includes in-frame clones alone and lacks a portion of them. The table records approximately 23,000 clones, over 65% of them present only once. The chain uses TRBV5-1 and TRBJ1-6, with 9 positions matching TRBD1. This clonotype was sampled from a man in his thirties or forties with HIV. The material sequenced was unsorted PBMCs, taken 5.9 years after starting antiretroviral therapy. CDR3 residues: CASSFALQGADSPLHF. DNA for the CDR3: TGCGCCAGCAGCTTCGCCCTACAGGGGGCGGACTCACCCCTCCACTTT.